The T cell receptor (beta chain) under discussion was sequenced for a study of T cell changes during pregnancy in multiple sclerosis. TCRdb's copy holds only in-frame clones and misses some; the assay was immunoSEQ multiplex PCR. The sample lists tens of thousands of clones, around 89% occurring once. The junction had 6 bases not matched to a gene; V was cut back by 4 bases and J by 9 bases. The CDR3 totals 13 residues. CDR1 is MRHNA, CDR2 SNTAGT, per germline. The TCR sequence derives from a female donor with multiple sclerosis, enrolled in a pregnancy study. Sequenced material: CD4+ T cells from peripheral blood mononuclear cells, taken in the first trimester of pregnancy. This chain connects TRBV6-4 to TRBJ2-3, with 8 bases identical to TRBD2. The CDR3 sequence: CASSAAPGGTQYF. The CDR3 coding sequence is TGTGCCAGCAGTGCGGCTCCGGGGGGGACGCAGTATTTT.